Only one count was recorded for the clone carrying this T cell receptor (beta chain). What it binds is not known. The data were taken from a study of radiation and T cells in renal cell carcinoma. Specified time point: blood 4 weeks post-SBRT, at nephrectomy. Treatment reported: 15 Gy SBRT to primary tumor, nephrectomy 4 weeks later. Nephrectomy followed 15 Gy stereotactic body radiation by 4 weeks. Repertoires were generated with immunoSEQ multiplex PCR, while TCRdb's copy carries only in-frame clones and drops some. The data show 50,000 to 65,000 clones, roughly 80% seen once. The V end lost 7 bases, the J end lost 5 bases, and 17 bases lay between the germline ends. In germline, CDR1 is LNHDA, CDR2 SQIVND (reference sequence). The CDR3 contains 14 residues. Regarding the study as a whole: Top tumor clonotypes rose in blood 2 weeks post-radiation, then contracted.

V gene TRBV19 combines with J gene TRBJ1-1; D uncertain. The clonotype originates from a man in his sixties with renal cell carcinoma. The starting material was blood, obtained from a patient whose treatment included radiotherapy and nephrectomy. CDR3 nucleotides: TGTGCCAGTAAGTTCTTAGGTGCGCTTACTGAAGCTTTCTTT. Its translation: CASKFLGALTEAFF.